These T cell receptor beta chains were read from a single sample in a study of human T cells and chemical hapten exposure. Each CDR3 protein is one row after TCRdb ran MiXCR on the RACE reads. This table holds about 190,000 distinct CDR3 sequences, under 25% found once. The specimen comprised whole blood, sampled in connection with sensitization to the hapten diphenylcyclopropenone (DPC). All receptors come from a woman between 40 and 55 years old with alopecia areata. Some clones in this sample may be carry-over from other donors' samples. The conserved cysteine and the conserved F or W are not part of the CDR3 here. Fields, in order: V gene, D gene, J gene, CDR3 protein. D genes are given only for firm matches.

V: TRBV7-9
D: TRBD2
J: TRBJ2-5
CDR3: ASSGLAGGIETQY

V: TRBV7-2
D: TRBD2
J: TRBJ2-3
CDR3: ASSNSGAGGDTQY

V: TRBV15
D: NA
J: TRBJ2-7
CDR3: ATSRAWGEQY

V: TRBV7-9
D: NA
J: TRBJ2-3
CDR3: ASSPNTDTQY

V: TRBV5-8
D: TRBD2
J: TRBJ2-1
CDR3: AARGLAGYNEQF

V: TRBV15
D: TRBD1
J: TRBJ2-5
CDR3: ATSGPQGPQETQY

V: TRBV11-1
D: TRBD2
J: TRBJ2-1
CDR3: ASSVGLPPGEQF

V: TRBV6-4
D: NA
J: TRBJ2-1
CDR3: ASSEQGGEQF

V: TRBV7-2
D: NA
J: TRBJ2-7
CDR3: ASSLEGRYEQY

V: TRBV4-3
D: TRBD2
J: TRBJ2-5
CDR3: ASSPQRLAGETQY

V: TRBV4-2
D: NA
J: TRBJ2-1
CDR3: ASQALNSYNEQF

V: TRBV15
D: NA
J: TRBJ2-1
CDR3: ATSRDPGLYNEQF

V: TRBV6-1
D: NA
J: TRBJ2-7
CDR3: ASSAGSVATYEQY